The entry below gives a single T cell receptor (beta chain) sequence along with its context. Antigen: not known. Germline CDR1 DFQATT, CDR2 SNEGSKA (reference sequence). This CDR3 comprises 15 residues. V lost 0 bases, J lost 9 bases, and 15 bases lay in between. These data originate in a study of T-cell memory formation after mild COVID-19. About the research overall: TCR clusters mostly belonged to single donors.

Study observations and caveats: For second-wave clones that peaked at day 37, SARS-CoV-2 specificity went unverified. Pre-infection memory held some responding clones, suggesting pre-existing cross-reactive T cells responded.

Employing constant-segment primers, 5'RACE generated TCR alpha and TCR beta cDNA libraries bearing sample barcodes and UMIs. One entry per CDR3 protein results from TCRdb running MiXCR on the 5' RACE reads. In the table there are around 320,000 distinct CDR3 sequences, around 28% of which are singletons. The origin of this receptor is an adult woman who had mild COVID-19 (a few samples of this study predate the infection). Cell type and time point are not known. Sample: PBMCs or a T cell subset sorted from them (not recorded which). The chain recombines TRBV20-1 with TRBJ1-6; D not resolved. CDR3 sequence: CSARDASPRVSPLHF. The CDR3, as DNA: TGCAGTGCTAGAGATGCCTCCCCTAGAGTTTCACCCCTCCACTTT.